Reported below is one T cell receptor beta chain. The sample belongs to a study of blood T cell repertoires in COVID-19. Whole-study context: Collection of acute and convalescent COVID-19 samples took place in the United States, Italy and Spain. T cells, B-cell-depleted T cells, or PBMCs provided the cDNA or gDNA that served as material.

In the original processing: Nucleated cell counts were estimated from reference gene primer amplification. Some clones are missing from TCRdb's copy, which holds only in-frame ones; the method was immunoSEQ multiplex PCR. V and J calls and clone size follow that table, whereas D and trimming were derived from the DNA. The sample lists roughly 150,000 clones; around 86% were seen once. The sample taken for sequencing was peripheral blood. The TCR originated in a woman at least 80 years old with acute or convalescent COVID-19.

The CDR3 protein is CASSPEATYEQYF. CDR3 nucleotides: TGTGCCAGCTCACCAGAGGCCACCTACGAGCAGTACTTC. The chain couples TRBV18 to TRBJ2-7; no definite D call. V was clipped by 2 bases and J by 2 bases, with 7 bases between them. The germline V gene encodes CDR1 KGHSH and CDR2 LQKENI. This CDR3 comprises 13 residues.